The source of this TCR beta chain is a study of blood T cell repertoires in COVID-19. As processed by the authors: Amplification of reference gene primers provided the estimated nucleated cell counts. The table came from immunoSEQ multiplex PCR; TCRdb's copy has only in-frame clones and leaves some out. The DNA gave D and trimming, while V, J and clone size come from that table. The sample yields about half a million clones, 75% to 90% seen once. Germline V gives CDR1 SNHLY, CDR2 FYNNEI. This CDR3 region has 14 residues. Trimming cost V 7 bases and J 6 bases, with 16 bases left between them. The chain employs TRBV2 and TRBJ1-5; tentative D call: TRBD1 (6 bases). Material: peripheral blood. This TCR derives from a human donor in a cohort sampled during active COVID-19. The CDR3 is CASTGSGESQPQHF. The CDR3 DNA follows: TGTGCCAGCACAGGTTCAGGGGAGAGTCAGCCCCAGCATTTT. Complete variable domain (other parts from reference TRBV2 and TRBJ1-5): EPEVTQTPSHQVTQMGQEVILRCVPISNHLYFYWYRQILGQKVEFLVSFYNNEISEKSEIFDDQFSVERPDGSNFTLKIRSTKLEDSAMYFCASTGSGESQPQHFGDGTRLSIL.